The sequence of this T cell receptor (beta chain) was determined in a study of molecular identifiers for immune sequencing clone quantification. TCRdb independently ran MiXCR on the PCR reads; one entry per CDR3 protein. This sample has a few hundred thousand distinct CDR3 sequences, with roughly a fifth found just once. Germline CDR1 is SGHKS and CDR2 is YYEKEE (reference sequence). V gave up 4 bases and J gave up 2 bases, with 21 bases separating them. The CDR3 runs to 17 residues. This clonotype was observed at least ten times. Sequencing was carried out using naive CD8+ T cells from blood, with Jurkat cell RNA spiked in. Subset meaning: FACS-sorted CD8+CD4-CCR7+CD45RA+ naive T cells. The source is a human donor in good health. Some libraries in this study had Jurkat cell RNA spiked in. V is TRBV5-5 and J is TRBJ1-1; D may be TRBD1 (5 bases). Here the CDR3 reads CASSRLPWEGPNTEAFF. CDR3 bases: TGTGCCAGCAGCCGGCTACCCTGGGAGGGGCCTAACACTGAAGCTTTCTTT.